This T cell receptor (beta chain) appears in the sequencing data of a study of cytomegalovirus exposure and HLA in healthy donors. This PCR relied on a set of 60 Vbeta primers and 13 Jbeta primers. The data were produced by immunoSEQ multiplex PCR, yet TCRdb's version contains in-frame clones alone and is incomplete. This table holds around 160,000 clones, just under 75% found once. There are 15 residues in the CDR3. CDR1 is SEHNR and CDR2 is FQNEAQ in the germline V gene (reference sequence). The V end lost 1 base, the J end lost 5 bases, and 14 bases lay between the germline ends. On this clone: The sample holds other DNA sequences that translate to the same CDR3.

This TCR came from a young woman in good health and CMV-seronegative. This chain connects TRBV7-9 to TRBJ2-5; tentative D call: TRBD2 (5 bases). The sequencing sample was made of PBMCs. Here the CDR3 reads CASSLVAGAGETQYF. The CDR3 region has the DNA TGTGCCAGCAGCTTAGTTGCGGGTGCGGGCGAGACCCAGTACTTC. Supplemented by reference TRBV7-9 and TRBJ2-5, the full variable domain reads DTGVSQNPRHKITKRGQNVTFRCDPISEHNRLYWYRQTLGQGPEFLTYFQNEAQLEKSRLLSDRFSAERPKGSFSTLEIQRTEQGDSAMYLCASSLVAGAGETQYFGPGTRLLVL.